The clone carrying this T cell receptor beta chain was picked up one time. What it binds is not known. The data belong to a study of T cell responses to AZD1222 COVID-19 vaccine. General study findings and limits: Per reports, nearly half of all spike-specific TCRs target regions that are unmutated in variants. Only 5 to 7 individuals given AZD1222 were seropositive at baseline. When two AZD1222 doses had been given, Spike-specific TCR breadth and depth rose. Spike-spanning, vaccine-associated CD4 TCRs were dominant at 160-218 and 743-854.

Sequencing was performed with immunoSEQ multiplex PCR; in TCRdb, only in-frame clones are kept and a portion is missing. This table holds around 110,000 clones, approximately 83% found once. CDR1 and CDR2 from the germline V gene are MNHEY and SMNVEV (reference sequence). The CDR3 is 15 amino acids. Trimming cost V 5 bases and J 3 bases; bases outside gene matches: 6. This rearrangement joins TRBV27 to TRBJ1-2; 10 bases match TRBD1. This sample comprised peripheral blood, obtained on day 0 of MenACWY control vaccination. The sequence was collected from an adult in good health. This CDR3 is CASSDRGPGDYGYTF. In nucleotides, the CDR3 is TGTGCCAGCAGTGACAGGGGGCCCGGAGACTATGGCTACACCTTC.